Listed here is a single T cell receptor beta chain. This clonotype showed up just a few times. The clone's antigen remains unknown. Within one base of it there is no much larger clone, and no base qualities were kept. The method was 5' RACE. Reads for this sample came from an Illumina MiSeq. Using fastp trimming at Q25 and MiXCR clonotype assembly, TCRdb reanalyzed the public sequencing data and kept in-frame beta chains. Every distinct CDR3 protein forms one entry, paired with its most common genes and DNA. In this sample the table shows around 67,000 distinct CDR3 sequences, about a sixth of which occur a single time. Approximately 5.3% of the sample is held by the ten biggest clonotypes. This entry comes from a study of HIV-infected patients and healthy controls (dated by TCRdb to the mid-2010s). The CDR3 goes from the cysteine to the phenylalanine over 17 residues. CDR3 DNA only is kept here, 51 bases in frame from base 1. Trimming accounts for 4 bases at V and 7 bases at J, while the number of junction bases matched to no gene is 16. The germline V gene (reference sequence) yields DFQATT for CDR1 and SNEGSKA for CDR2.

Input material: CD4+ T cells from blood. The TCR was taken from a human donor in good health. The sequence joins TRBV20-1 to TRBJ1-6, and TRBD1 matches 7 of the central bases. The base sequence is TGCAGTGCTACTCCGGGGTGGAAGGGGGCTACGAATTCACCCCTCCACTTT. It codes for CSATPGWKGATNSPLHF.